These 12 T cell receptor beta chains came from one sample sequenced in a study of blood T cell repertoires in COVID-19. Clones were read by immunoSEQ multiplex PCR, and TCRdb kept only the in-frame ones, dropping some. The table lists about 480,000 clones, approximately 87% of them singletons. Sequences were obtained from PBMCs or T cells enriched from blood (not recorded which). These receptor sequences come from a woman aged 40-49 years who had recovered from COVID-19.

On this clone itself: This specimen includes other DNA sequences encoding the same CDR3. The CDR3 sequence: CASSFGSGNTIYF. The CDR3 DNA is TGTGCCAGCAGCTTCGGCTCTGGAAACACCATATATTTT. The J gene is TRBJ1-3, the V gene TRBV11-3; D remains ambiguous. The CDR3 totals 13 residues. Germline-derived CDR1 and CDR2 are SGHNT and YENEEA. V was cut by 3 bases and J by 0 bases, with 3 bases left in between.

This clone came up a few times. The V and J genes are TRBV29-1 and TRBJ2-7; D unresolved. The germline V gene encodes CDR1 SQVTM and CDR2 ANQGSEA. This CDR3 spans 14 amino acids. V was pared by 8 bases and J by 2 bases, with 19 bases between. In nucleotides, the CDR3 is TGCAGCTTCTTGAACTTAGAATCCCCCTACGAGCAGTACTTC. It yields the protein CSFLNLESPYEQYF.

The CDR3 region has the DNA TGTGCCAGCAGTTTGATTGGGTCGGGGGGGGCTTTCTTT. It yields the protein CASSLIGSGGAFF. This chain links TRBV27 with TRBJ1-1; possibly TRBD1 for D (5 bases). CDR1 is MNHEY and CDR2 is SMNVEV in the germline V gene (reference sequence). The CDR3 extends over 13 amino acids. V dropped 3 bases and J dropped 11 bases, with 16 bases sitting between them.

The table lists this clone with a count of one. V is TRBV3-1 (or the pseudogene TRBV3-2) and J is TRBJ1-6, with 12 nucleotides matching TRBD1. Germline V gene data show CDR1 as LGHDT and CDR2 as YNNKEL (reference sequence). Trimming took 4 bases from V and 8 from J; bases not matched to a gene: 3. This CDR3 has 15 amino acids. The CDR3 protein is CASSRGTGGDSPLHF. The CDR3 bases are TGTGCCAGCAGCCGTGGGACAGGGGGCGATTCACCCCTCCACTTT.

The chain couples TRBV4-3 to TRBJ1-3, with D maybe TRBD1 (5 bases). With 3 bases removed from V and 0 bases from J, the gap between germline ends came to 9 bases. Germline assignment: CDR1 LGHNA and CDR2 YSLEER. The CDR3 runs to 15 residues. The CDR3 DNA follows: TGCGCCAGCAGCCAGGGACTGAGCTCTGGAAACACCATATATTTT. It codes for CASSQGLSSGNTIYF.

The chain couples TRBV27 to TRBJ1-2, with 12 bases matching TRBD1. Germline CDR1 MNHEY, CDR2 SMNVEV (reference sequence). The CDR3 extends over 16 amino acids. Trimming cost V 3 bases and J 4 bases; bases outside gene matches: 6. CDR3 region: CASSLTGTGGFYGYTF. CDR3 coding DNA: TGTGCCAGCAGTTTGACCGGGACAGGGGGCTTCTATGGCTACACCTTC.

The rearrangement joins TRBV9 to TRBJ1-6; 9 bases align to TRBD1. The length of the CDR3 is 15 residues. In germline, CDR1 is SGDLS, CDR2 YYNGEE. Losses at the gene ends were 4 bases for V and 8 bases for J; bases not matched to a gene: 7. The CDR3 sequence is CASSKTQGADSPLHF. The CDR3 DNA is TGTGCCAGCAGCAAAACACAGGGGGCGGATTCACCCCTCCACTTT.

CDR3 region: CASKGGRLEKLFF. As DNA, the CDR3 is TGTGCCAGCAAAGGGGGTAGGCTAGAAAAACTGTTTTTT. V is TRBV27 and J is TRBJ1-4, with D possibly matching TRBD1 (6 bases). The germline V gene has CDR1 MNHEY and CDR2 SMNVEV (reference sequence). CDR3 length equals 13 residues. V gave up 7 bases and J gave up 8 bases, with 14 bases separating them.

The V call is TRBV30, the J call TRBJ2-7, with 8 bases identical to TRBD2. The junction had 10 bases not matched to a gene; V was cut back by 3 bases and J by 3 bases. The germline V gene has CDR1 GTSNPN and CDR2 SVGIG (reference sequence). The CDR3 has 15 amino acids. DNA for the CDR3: TGTGCCTGGAGCGGGGGGGAGGGCCTTTTCTACGAGCAGTACTTC. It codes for CAWSGGEGLFYEQYF.

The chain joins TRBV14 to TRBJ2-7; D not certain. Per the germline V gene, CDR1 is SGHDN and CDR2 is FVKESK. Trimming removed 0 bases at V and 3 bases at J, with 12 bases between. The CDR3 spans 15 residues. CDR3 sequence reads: CASSQDFRKFYEQYF. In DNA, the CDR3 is TGTGCCAGCAGCCAAGATTTCAGGAAGTTCTACGAGCAGTACTTC.

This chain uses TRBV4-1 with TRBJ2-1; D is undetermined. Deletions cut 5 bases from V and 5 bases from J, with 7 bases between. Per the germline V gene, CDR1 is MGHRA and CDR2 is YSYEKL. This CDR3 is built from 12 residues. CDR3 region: CASSIRDNEQFF. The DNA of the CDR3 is TGCGCCAGCAGCATACGAGACAATGAGCAGTTCTTC.

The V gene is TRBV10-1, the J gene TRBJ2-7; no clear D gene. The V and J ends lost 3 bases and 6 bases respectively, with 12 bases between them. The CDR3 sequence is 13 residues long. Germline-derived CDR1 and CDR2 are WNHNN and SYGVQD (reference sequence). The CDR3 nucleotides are TGCGCCAGCAGTGATTATTTGGGCAGCGAGCAGTACTTC. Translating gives CASSDYLGSEQYF.